This TCR beta chain was retrieved from a study of shared clonotypes between healthy human individuals. Once extracted for a subset, genomic DNA was divided evenly among several immunoSEQ plates. This table comes from immunoSEQ multiplex PCR, and its TCRdb copy is limited to in-frame clones, with some not included. The table shows 2 million to 2.5 million clones, with around 95% occurring only once. The investigators split CD4+ cells into a CD45RA+ naive subset and a CD45RA-negative memory subset. Whole-study findings and limits: Non-shared clonotypes had lower generation probabilities than clonotypes shared by all four sorted-subset donors.

A remark on this clone: As yet, its antigen is unknown. Additional DNA sequences in this sample encode the identical CDR3.

With 0 bases removed from V and 8 bases from J, the gap between germline ends came to 7 bases. The CDR3 extends over 12 amino acids. Germline-derived CDR1 and CDR2 are MNHEY and SVGAGI. The sample consisted of naive CD4+ T cells sorted from blood. Subset specified: CD45RA+ positively selected. The J gene is TRBJ1-2, the V gene TRBV6-5; maybe TRBD1 (5 bases). This clonotype originated in a man aged 18 to 30 in good health. CDR3 sequence: CASSYSGGGYTF. The CDR3 bases are TGTGCCAGCAGTTACTCGGGGGGAGGCTACACCTTC.